This T cell receptor (beta chain) was obtained from a study of tumor and adjacent non-tumor tissue in lung cancer. In the study overall: Patients were aged roughly 30 to 76, roughly nine men and about five women, stage I to III.

The template was RNA from unsorted bulk tissue. The study, taken as a whole, reports: Tumor repertoires had a smaller top 100 clone share than normal lung.

After removal of 3 bases from V and 6 bases from J, the junction contained 12 bases not matched to a gene. Germline assignment: CDR1 LGHNA and CDR2 YNFKEQ. The CDR3 length is 16 residues. TCRbeta libraries were built with three rounds of nested PCR, modified from ARM-PCR. MiXCR was run by TCRdb on the multiplex PCR reads, yielding one entry per CDR3 protein. The top ten clones hold about 25% of a sample with around 210,000 distinct CDR3 sequences, 71% of them seen once. Points on this clonotype: The antigen remains undetermined.

The clonotype was recovered from a man in his 60s with non-small cell lung cancer. Sequencing used lung tumor tissue. The chain joins TRBV4-2 to TRBJ2-7; 9 nucleotides align to TRBD1. CDR3 coding DNA: TGTGCCAGCAGCCAGGACCGACAGGGGGGGCTTAGCGAGCAGTACTTC. Encoded protein: CASSQDRQGGLSEQYF.